The source of this TCR beta chain is a study of T-cell reconstitution after alpha-beta-depleted transplantation in children. This clonotype was seen ten or more times. The germline V and J ends were trimmed by 4 bases and 2 bases, with 16 bases remaining between them. The germline gives CDR1 SGHRS, CDR2 YFSETQ. The CDR3 spans 15 residues. The TCRbeta library was prepared with unique molecular identifiers. MiXCR, applied by TCRdb to the PCR reads, yields one record per CDR3 protein. Seen here are roughly 200,000 distinct CDR3 sequences, approximately 15% observed once, and the top ten hold less than 15%.

Sequences were derived from PBMCs from the stem cell graft donor, sampled from the stem cell graft. The receptor comes from a human donor who donated a stem cell graft to a child with acute lymphoblastic leukemia. The chain carries TRBV5-1 and TRBJ2-7; D ambiguous. Written as DNA, the CDR3 is TGCGCCAGCAGCCCCCGGAATAATCCTCCCTACGAGCAGTACTTC. Encoded protein: CASSPRNNPPYEQYF.